The rows below give T cell receptor beta chains drawn from one sample of a study of blood T cell repertoires in COVID-19. TCRdb keeps only in-frame clones here, not all; method: immunoSEQ multiplex PCR. The sample consists of 290,000 or so clones, approximately 90% of them appearing once. The sequenced sample was peripheral blood. These receptors were collected from a woman in her 30s with COVID-19, enrolled during active disease. CDR3s include the opening cysteine and the closing phenylalanine or tryptophan. The D gene is left open where the match is weak. Not all rows give a size; the values are once, few, many and, for expanded clones, a class.

D gene | J gene | V gene | clone size | CDR3 protein | CDR3 DNA
NA | TRBJ2-1 | TRBV4-1 | once | CASSHQMGTRRDNEQFF | TGCGCCAGCAGCCACCAGATGGGAACTAGGCGGGACAATGAGCAGTTCTTC
NA | TRBJ1-6 | TRBV27 | NA | CASSLDTGLSPLHF | TGTGCCAGCAGTTTGGACACAGGTCTCTCACCCCTCCACTTT
NA | TRBJ1-4 | TRBV23-1 | once | CASSHHNRVSNEKLFF | TGCGCCAGCAGTCACCACAACAGGGTGTCGAATGAAAAACTGTTTTTT
TRBD1 | TRBJ1-3 | TRBV2 | NA | CASRDRTGSSGNTIYF | TGTGCCAGCAGGGATAGGACAGGCAGCTCTGGAAACACCATATATTTT
TRBD2 | TRBJ2-1 | TRBV11-3 | once | CASSLGGSGRFYRDEQFF | TGTGCCAGCAGCTTAGGAGGTAGCGGGAGGTTTTATAGGGATGAGCAGTTCTTC
TRBD1 | TRBJ1-1 | TRBV7-6 | NA | CASSSKGAANTEAFF | TGTGCCAGCAGCTCCAAGGGGGCGGCGAACACTGAAGCTTTCTTT
NA | TRBJ1-3 | TRBV6-5 | NA | CASSTGHSGNTIYF | TGTGCCAGCAGCACAGGTCACTCTGGAAACACCATATATTTT
TRBD1 | TRBJ1-1 | TRBV7-9 | once | CASSIDRGGVSTEAFF | TGTGCCAGCAGCATTGACAGGGGGGGAGTGAGCACTGAAGCTTTCTTT
NA | TRBJ2-1 | TRBV25-1 | NA | CASSRITTGTEQFF | TGTGCCAGCAGTCGAATTACAACCGGGACAGAGCAGTTCTTC
TRBD1 | TRBJ1-5 | TRBV27 | NA | CASSPPGQVPHQPQHF | TGTGCCAGCAGTCCTCCGGGACAGGTGCCCCATCAGCCCCAGCATTTT
NA | TRBJ1-1 | TRBV5-1 | NA | CASSLAGGANAEAFF | TGCGCCAGCAGCTTGGCTGGGGGCGCGAACGCTGAAGCTTTCTTT
NA | TRBJ1-1 | TRBV19 | NA | CASSGTTGTEAFF | TGTGCCAGTAGTGGAACTACAGGGACCGAAGCTTTCTTT
NA | TRBJ2-2 | TRBV28 | NA | CASSFRETTGELFF | TGTGCCAGCAGTTTTCGGGAGACTACCGGGGAGCTGTTTTTT
NA | TRBJ2-3 | TRBV2 | NA | CASSLQDTQYF | TGTGCCAGCAGTTTACAGGATACGCAGTATTTT
TRBD1 | TRBJ2-2 | TRBV19 | once | CASSTGQGWVTGELFF | TGTGCCAGTAGTACTGGACAGGGATGGGTCACCGGGGAGCTGTTTTTT
NA | TRBJ1-1 | TRBV7-9 | NA | CASSYQGLYTEAFF | TGTGCCAGCAGCTATCAGGGCCTATACACTGAAGCTTTCTTT
NA | TRBJ2-1 | TRBV5-1 | few | CASLPSVESYNEQFF | TGCGCCAGCCTCCCTAGCGTTGAATCCTACAATGAGCAGTTCTTC
TRBD1 | TRBJ1-3 | TRBV7-2 | NA | CASSSNPTGAGNTIYF | TGTGCCAGCAGCTCCAATCCGACAGGGGCTGGAAACACCATATATTTT
NA | TRBJ1-4 | TRBV9 | NA | CASSVGDIGEKLFF | TGTGCCAGCAGCGTGGGCGACATCGGCGAAAAACTGTTTTTT
TRBD1 | TRBJ2-7 | TRBV27 | NA | CASSPERRTGGYYEQYF | TGTGCCAGCAGCCCCGAAAGGAGGACAGGGGGCTACTACGAGCAGTACTTC
NA | TRBJ2-7 | TRBV30 | NA | CAWSRTAEYEQYF | TGTGCCTGGAGTCGGACAGCAGAATACGAGCAGTACTTC
TRBD2 | TRBJ2-1 | TRBV7-6 | NA | CASSLDSGRAPYNEQFF | TGTGCCAGCAGCTTAGATAGCGGGAGGGCCCCCTACAATGAGCAGTTCTTC
NA | TRBJ1-1 | TRBV14 | NA | CASSPLRDTEAFF | TGTGCCAGCAGCCCTCTCCGGGACACTGAAGCTTTCTTT
NA | TRBJ1-1 | TRBV3-1/TRBV3-2 | NA | CASSPGDTEAFF | TGTGCCAGCAGCCCCGGGGACACTGAAGCTTTCTTT
TRBD1 | TRBJ2-5 | TRBV27 | NA | CASSRQGAIETQYF | TGTGCCAGCAGCCGACAGGGGGCCATAGAGACCCAGTACTTC
TRBD2 | TRBJ2-7 | TRBV6-5 | NA | CASSYSGLAGVYEQYF | TGTGCCAGCAGTTACTCTGGACTAGCGGGCGTTTACGAGCAGTACTTC
TRBD2 | TRBJ2-3 | TRBV3-1/TRBV3-2 | NA | CASSQARLAGADTQYF | TGTGCCAGCAGCCAAGCAAGGCTAGCGGGAGCAGATACGCAGTATTTT
NA | TRBJ2-2 | TRBV29-1 | NA | CTARDSNTGELFF | TGCACCGCCCGGGACTCGAACACCGGGGAGCTGTTTTTT
TRBD1 | TRBJ1-1 | TRBV5-4 | NA | CASRSGTGGAWNTEAFF | TGTGCCAGCAGGTCCGGGACAGGGGGCGCGTGGAACACTGAAGCTTTCTTT
NA | TRBJ1-5 | TRBV5-1 | NA | CASSLAGVGNQPQHF | TGCGCCAGCAGCTTGGCAGGGGTTGGCAATCAGCCCCAGCATTTT
NA | TRBJ2-1 | TRBV12-2 | NA | CASHRGAAGGYYEQFF | TGTGCAAGTCACAGAGGAGCGGCGGGAGGCTACTATGAGCAGTTCTTC
NA | TRBJ1-1 | TRBV19 | NA | CASQGTNTEAFF | TGTGCCAGTCAGGGGACGAACACTGAAGCTTTCTTT
NA | TRBJ1-1 | TRBV7-7 | NA | CARFHTENTEAFF | TGTGCCAGGTTCCATACAGAGAACACTGAAGCTTTCTTT
TRBD2 | TRBJ2-3 | TRBV10-1 | NA | CASSDQSGSLTQYF | TGCGCCAGCAGTGACCAAAGCGGGAGTCTGACGCAGTATTTT
NA | TRBJ1-1 | TRBV29-1 | NA | CSVGWGRGDTEAFF | TGCAGCGTTGGATGGGGACGCGGGGACACTGAAGCTTTCTTT
NA | TRBJ2-6 | TRBV5-1 | NA | CASSLSAAGANVLTF | TGCGCCAGCAGCTTATCAGCGGCTGGGGCCAACGTCCTGACTTTC